The rows below give T cell receptor beta chains drawn from one sample of a study of T cell repertoires in cytomegalovirus infection. TCRdb reanalysed the reads using MiXCR and keeps one entry per CDR3 protein. This sample yields about 450,000 distinct CDR3 sequences, of which 30% to 40% are seen a single time; roughly 13% belongs to the top ten. Sequences were obtained from PBMCs. These receptors all stem from a human donor in good health (CMV status not recorded). Some clones in this sample may be carry-over from other donors' samples. Each CDR3 is given with its conserved first and last residue. Fields, in order: V gene, J gene, D gene, clone size, CDR3 protein, CDR3 DNA. The D gene is left open where the match is weak. Some rows have no size entry. The others give once, few or many, or a class for an expanded clone.

TRBV7-2	TRBJ2-7	NA	many	CASSLARYEQYF	TGTGCCAGCAGCTTAGCGCGGTACGAGCAGTACTTC
TRBV20-1	TRBJ2-7	NA	NA	CSASHGGTYEQYF	TGCAGTGCCAGCCATGGAGGAACCTACGAGCAGTACTTC
TRBV6-2/TRBV6-3	TRBJ1-6	NA	few	CASSYRGVRNSPLHF	TGTGCCAGCAGTTACCGCGGGGTACGGAATTCACCCCTCCACTTT
TRBV20-1	TRBJ2-7	NA	few	CSAKRGISYEQYF	TGCAGTGCTAAGAGAGGGATCTCCTACGAGCAGTACTTC
TRBV3-1	TRBJ1-2	NA	few	CASRNWKGADTF	TGTGCCAGCAGAAATTGGAAAGGTGCAGACACCTTC
TRBV28	TRBJ2-1	NA	many	CASRTLNNEQFF	TGTGCCAGCAGGACCCTAAACAATGAGCAGTTCTTC
TRBV11-2	TRBJ2-3	TRBD2	few	CASTLGRLAGFSTDTQYF	TGTGCCAGCACCCTCGGACGGCTAGCGGGCTTTAGCACAGATACGCAGTATTTT
TRBV14	TRBJ2-3	NA	NA	CASTQSGPPSYTQYF	TGTGCCAGCACCCAGTCGGGGCCCCCCTCCTATACGCAGTATTTT
TRBV7-8	TRBJ2-1	NA	many	CASSLRGSEQFF	TGTGCCAGCAGCTTACGGGGTAGTGAGCAGTTCTTC
TRBV27	TRBJ1-5	NA	few	CASSFLRLGRGGVGQPQHF	TGTGCCAGCAGTTTTCTGCGGTTGGGGCGGGGCGGAGTGGGTCAGCCCCAGCATTTT
TRBV7-2	TRBJ2-7	NA	NA	CASSLDRTREQYF	TGTGCCAGCAGCTTAGATCGGACACGCGAGCAGTACTTC
TRBV11-2	TRBJ2-5	NA	few	CASSARSTEQETQYF	TGTGCCAGCAGCGCAAGGTCCACTGAACAAGAGACCCAGTACTTC
TRBV6-2/TRBV6-3	TRBJ2-5	TRBD1	few	CASSYGRGQETQYF	TGTGCCAGCAGTTACGGCAGGGGGCAAGAGACCCAGTACTTC
TRBV10-3	TRBJ1-2	NA	NA	CAISEGPTGYGYTF	TGTGCCATCAGTGAGGGACCTACTGGCTATGGCTACACCTTC
TRBV10-1	TRBJ2-7	TRBD1	NA	CASRPGQGGQQYF	TGCGCCAGCAGACCAGGACAGGGTGGACAGCAGTACTTC
TRBV4-3	TRBJ2-7	TRBD1	few	CASSPTLDRSKHEQYF	TGCGCCAGCAGCCCCACTTTGGACAGGTCGAAACACGAGCAGTACTTC
TRBV6-5	TRBJ1-2	NA	NA	CASSHGARASYVYGYTF	TGTGCCAGCAGCCATGGGGCAAGGGCATCCTATGTCTATGGCTACACCTTC
TRBV5-1	TRBJ2-5	TRBD2	few	CASSKTSGGPGTQYF	TGCGCCAGCAGCAAGACTAGCGGGGGGCCGGGGACCCAGTACTTC
TRBV6-5	TRBJ1-4	NA	NA	CASSPSWTVNEKLFF	TGTGCCAGCAGCCCGTCGTGGACAGTTAATGAAAAACTGTTTTTT
TRBV18	TRBJ1-1	NA	NA	CASLSSQETEAFF	TGTGCCAGCTTGTCTTCCCAGGAGACTGAAGCTTTCTTT
TRBV20-1	TRBJ2-1	TRBD2	NA	CSGAGRQNLYNEQFF	TGCAGTGGAGCGGGGAGACAGAACTTATACAATGAGCAGTTCTTC
TRBV28	TRBJ2-7	NA	NA	CASSFSSAAYEQYF	TGTGCCAGCAGTTTCAGTAGTGCAGCCTACGAGCAGTACTTC
TRBV7-3	TRBJ2-1	TRBD2	NA	CASSLRPSGGNNEQFF	TGTGCCAGCAGCTTAAGGCCTAGCGGGGGTAACAATGAGCAGTTCTTC
TRBV2	TRBJ1-1	TRBD1	NA	CASSGDRGTNTEAFF	TGTGCCAGCAGTGGTGACAGGGGAACGAACACTGAAGCTTTCTTT
TRBV28	TRBJ2-1	TRBD2	few	CASSFPAGGPNEQFF	TGTGCCAGCAGTTTTCCAGCGGGGGGGCCCAATGAGCAGTTCTTC
TRBV28	TRBJ2-7	NA	few	CASSLFRLAGVNEQYF	TGTGCCAGCAGTTTATTCAGGTTAGCAGGAGTGAACGAGCAGTACTTC
TRBV7-2	TRBJ2-3	NA	many	CASSSTLGTDTQYF	TGTGCCAGCAGCTCGACCCTGGGCACAGATACGCAGTATTTT
TRBV19	TRBJ1-2	NA	NA	CASGGMLDGYTF	TGTGCCAGTGGGGGGATGTTGGATGGCTACACCTTC
TRBV9	TRBJ1-1	NA	NA	CASSVFVNTEAFF	TGTGCCAGCAGCGTATTTGTGAACACTGAAGCTTTCTTT
TRBV27	TRBJ1-6	NA	NA	CASRARWGYNSPLHF	TGTGCCAGCAGAGCGAGGTGGGGCTATAATTCACCCCTCCACTTC
TRBV28	TRBJ1-1	TRBD1	NA	CASSHPLTGGANTEAFF	TGTGCCAGCAGCCACCCCCTGACAGGGGGCGCGAACACTGAAGCTTTCTTT
TRBV29-1	TRBJ1-3	NA	NA	CSVDSGIGNTIYF	TGCAGCGTTGATAGTGGGATCGGAAACACCATATATTTT
TRBV7-6	TRBJ2-3	NA	once	CASSFELATDTQYF	TGTGCCAGCAGCTTCGAGCTAGCCACAGATACGCAGTATTTT
TRBV12-3/TRBV12-4	TRBJ1-5	NA	many	CASSSQGPSNQPQHF	TGTGCCAGCAGTTCCCAGGGCCCAAGCAATCAGCCCCAGCATTTT
TRBV6-2/TRBV6-3	TRBJ1-2	NA	NA	CASSAQGSYGYTF	TGTGCCAGCAGTGCACAGGGTTCCTATGGCTACACCTTC
TRBV19	TRBJ2-7	NA	few	CASTSGRYEQYF	TGTGCCAGCACTTCGGGACGGTACGAGCAGTACTTC
TRBV10-3	TRBJ1-5	TRBD1	few	CATRDRGEGNQPQHF	TGTGCCACGAGGGACAGGGGAGAGGGCAATCAGCCCCAGCATTTT
TRBV12-3/TRBV12-4	TRBJ2-3	NA	NA	CASSPGGNTQYF	TGTGCCAGCAGTCCGGGCGGGAATACGCAGTATTTT
TRBV28	TRBJ1-2	NA	NA	CASSPSAALNGYTF	TGTGCCAGCAGCCCTAGCGCTGCCTTGAATGGCTACACCTTC
TRBV11-2	TRBJ2-5	NA	NA	CASSFWGAPQETHEF	TGTGCCAGCAGCTTTTGGGGGGCGCCCCAAGAGACCCATGAATTC
TRBV7-2	TRBJ2-3	NA	many	CASSLVAGGGGSTDTQYF	TGTGCCAGCAGCTTAGTGGCAGGGGGAGGTGGGAGCACAGATACGCAGTATTTT
TRBV20-1	TRBJ2-1	TRBD2	NA	CSAPGLADYNEQFF	TGCAGTGCCCCGGGACTAGCGGACTACAATGAGCAGTTCTTC
TRBV28	TRBJ2-3	TRBD2	NA	CASSSGGAVNTQYF	TGTGCCAGCAGTTCCGGGGGGGCTGTGAATACGCAGTATTTT
TRBV20-1	TRBJ1-5	NA	NA	CSATISLHVGQPQHF	TGCAGTGCTACCATCTCGCTCCACGTTGGTCAGCCCCAGCATTTT
TRBV4-1	TRBJ2-3	NA	NA	CASSQDVRETQYF	TGCGCCAGCAGCCAAGATGTTCGTGAGACGCAGTATTTT
TRBV7-2	TRBJ1-1	TRBD1	many	CASSSRRQGALFTEAFF	TGTGCCAGCAGCTCTCGCCGACAGGGGGCGCTTTTCACTGAAGCTTTCTTT
TRBV19	TRBJ1-6	NA	NA	CASSSATGISPLHF	TGTGCCAGTAGTTCAGCAACAGGGATCTCACCCCTCCACTTT
TRBV10-3	TRBJ2-7	TRBD1	few	CAINPDRVAKEQYF	TGTGCCATCAACCCCGACAGGGTTGCCAAAGAGCAGTACTTC
TRBV7-2	TRBJ2-5	TRBD2	NA	CASSLLAGASTQETQYF	TGTGCCAGCAGCTTACTAGCGGGGGCCAGCACCCAAGAGACCCAGTACTTC
TRBV2	TRBJ2-3	TRBD1	NA	CASSVGTGRTTDTQYF	TGTGCCAGCAGTGTCGGGACAGGGAGGACCACAGATACGCAGTATTTT
TRBV28	TRBJ2-1	NA	many	CATSIYGVSQSYNEQFF	TGTGCCACCTCAATTTACGGGGTGTCACAATCCTACAATGAGCAGTTCTTC
TRBV5-4	TRBJ1-6	NA	NA	CASSQQGDSPLHF	TGTGCCAGCAGCCAACAGGGTGATTCACCCCTCCACTTT
TRBV20-1	TRBJ1-2	NA	NA	CSARFMAGYTF	TGCAGTGCCAGGTTCATGGCTGGCTACACCTTC